Below, 31 T cell receptor beta chains from the same sample are listed, as sequenced in a study of CD8 T cells in Susac syndrome. The authors reverse transcribed roughly 0.5 to 1 ug RNA with random hexamers. TCRdb redid the calling of the immunoSEQ multiplex PCR reads with MiXCR, one entry per CDR3 protein. Found here are around 200,000 distinct CDR3 sequences, 95% of them singletons; the top ten hold 0.15% to 0.2%. The sample consisted of CD8+ T cells from PBMCs. These receptors were taken from a human donor with Susac syndrome.

V gene TRBV15 combines with J gene TRBJ1-1; possibly TRBD1 for D (5 bases). The CDR3 length is 14 residues. Germline CDR1 is LNHNV and CDR2 is YYDKDF (reference sequence). Trimming shortened V by 4 bases and J by 8 bases, and 17 bases separated the two germline ends. CDR3 protein: CATSIQGAGREAFF. In nucleotides, the CDR3 is TGTGCCACCAGCATACAAGGGGCGGGTCGAGAAGCTTTCTTT.

CDR3 sequence reads: CASSTGGRQGAMNTEAFF. The CDR3 nucleotides read TGTGCCAGCAGTACAGGGGGTAGACAGGGGGCAATGAACACTGAAGCTTTCTTT. The gene calls are TRBV12-3 or TRBV12-4 and TRBJ1-1; 10 bases are shared with TRBD1. With 5 bases clipped from V and 0 bases from J, the junction kept 12 bases outside the gene matches. The CDR3 has 18 residues.

The chain is built from TRBV7-3 and TRBJ1-1; TRBD1 might be the D (6 bases). V lost 5 bases and J 4 bases, leaving 14 bases between the germline ends. Germline CDR1 reads SGHTA; CDR2 reads FQGTGA. There are 14 residues in the CDR3. The CDR3, as DNA: TGTGCCAGCAGCGAACAGGGTAGGAGCACTGAAGCTTTCTTT. Its translation is CASSEQGRSTEAFF.

The rearrangement joins TRBV7-9 to TRBJ1-2; the D is unclear. The germline V and J ends were trimmed by 1 base and 6 bases, with 6 bases remaining between them. Germline CDR1 and CDR2: SEHNR and FQNEAQ (reference sequence). The CDR3 totals 12 residues. CDR3 bases: TGTGCCAGCAGCTTAGATAGGGATGGCTACACCTTC. It is translated as CASSLDRDGYTF.

The rearrangement links TRBV27 to TRBJ1-2; possible D gene TRBD1, 6 bases. V was clipped by 5 bases and J by 4 bases, with 17 bases between them. The CDR3 loop spans 15 amino acids. The germline V gene encodes CDR1 MNHEY and CDR2 SMNVEV (reference sequence). The CDR3 bases are TGTGCCAGCAGTCCCAGCCAGGGGACTGGCTATGGCTACACCTTC. Amino acid sequence: CASSPSQGTGYGYTF.

This chain connects TRBV5-4 to TRBJ2-7, with TRBD1 matching over 9 bases. The CDR3 consists of 12 residues. Germline loops: CDR1 SGHNT, CDR2 YYREEE (reference sequence). The junction had 2 bases not matched to a gene; V was cut back by 5 bases and J by 5 bases. Here the CDR3 reads CASRRDRDEQYF. CDR3 nucleotide sequence: TGTGCCAGCAGACGGGACAGGGACGAGCAGTACTTC. Together with reference TRBV5-4 and TRBJ2-7, the CDR3 gives the full variable domain: ETGVTQSPTHLIKTRGQQVTLRCSSQSGHNTVSWYQQALGQGPQFIFQYYREEENGRGNFPPRFSGLQFPNYSSELNVNALELDDSALYLCASRRDRDEQYFGPGTRLTVT.

This chain joins TRBV4-1 and TRBJ1-1; possibly TRBD1 for D (5 bases). Trimming removed 0 bases from V and 6 bases from J, with 11 bases in between. The CDR3 spans 14 residues. CDR1 MGHRA and CDR2 YSYEKL come from the germline V gene. The CDR3 DNA sequence: TGCGCCAGCAGCCAAGATCAGGGAATGGCTGAAGCTTTCTTT. It is translated as CASSQDQGMAEAFF.

The chain carries TRBV6-5 and TRBJ2-7; TRBD2 matches at 11 bases. With 5 bases clipped from V and 3 bases from J, the junction kept 6 bases outside the gene matches. Per the germline V gene, CDR1 is MNHEY and CDR2 is SVGAGI. The CDR3 consists of 15 residues. CDR3 in amino acids: CASSVTSGDHYEQYF. The CDR3 nucleotides are TGTGCCAGCAGTGTGACTAGCGGGGATCACTACGAGCAGTACTTC.

This clonotype appeared a few times. The CDR3 sequence is CASSKQETQYF. The DNA for the CDR3 is TGTGCCAGCAGTAAACAAGAGACCCAGTACTTC. J is TRBJ2-5 and V is TRBV25-1; no definite D call. V lost 5 bases to trimming and J lost 2 bases, with 3 bases between them. Looked up from germline, CDR1 is MGHDK and CDR2 is SYGVNS. The CDR3 length is 11 residues.

The V and J genes are TRBV2 and TRBJ2-5; D remains ambiguous. Looked up from germline, CDR1 is SNHLY and CDR2 is FYNNEI. The CDR3 is 11 residues long. Trimming took off 8 bases at V and 5 bases at J, with 9 bases between the two ends. In DNA, the CDR3 is TGTGCCAGCCCTGGGTTGGAGACCCAGTACTTC. It yields the protein CASPGLETQYF.

The V and J genes are TRBV10-3 and TRBJ2-1; no reliable D call. CDR1 is ENHRY and CDR2 is SYGVKD in the germline V gene. The V gene lost 7 bases and the J gene lost 0 bases, with 7 bases spanning the gap. CDR3 length: 13 residues. CDR3 sequence (DNA): TGTGCCATCATGGGCAGCTCCTACAATGAGCAGTTCTTC. It translates to CAIMGSSYNEQFF.

The rearrangement links TRBV20-1 to TRBJ2-7; D gene uncertain. V lost 0 bases to trimming and J lost 0 bases, with 12 bases between them. CDR1 is DFQATT, CDR2 SNEGSKA, per germline (reference sequence). This CDR3 is 15 amino acids long. Written as DNA, the CDR3 is TGCAGTGCTAGAGATCCGAACCGAAGCTCCTACGAGCAGTACTTC. Translating gives CSARDPNRSSYEQYF.

This clonotype appeared once. V and J are TRBV4-1 and TRBJ1-1, with 10 nucleotides matching TRBD1. V lost 1 base to trimming and J lost 6 bases; unmatched junction nucleotides: 2. The CDR3 totals 14 residues. Germline-derived CDR1 and CDR2 are MGHRA and YSYEKL. This CDR3 reads CASSQGQGAPEAFF. In nucleotides, the CDR3 is TGCGCCAGCAGCCAAGGACAGGGGGCACCTGAAGCTTTCTTT.

This rearrangement joins TRBV29-1 to TRBJ2-7; 10 nucleotides line up with TRBD1. V was pared by 6 bases and J by 7 bases, with 12 bases of the junction left unmatched. This CDR3 contains 14 residues. Germline V CDR1 and CDR2: SQVTM, ANQGSEA. The CDR3 reads CSVGWDRGRGEQYF. The CDR3 DNA reads TGCAGCGTCGGGTGGGACAGGGGCCGAGGGGAGCAGTACTTC.

The chain links TRBV27 to TRBJ1-5, with D possibly being TRBD1 (6 bases). Germline V lookup: CDR1 MNHEY, CDR2 SMNVEV (reference sequence). Trimming stripped 0 bases from V and 0 bases from J, with 9 bases between. The CDR3 consists of 16 residues. The CDR3 DNA follows: TGTGCCAGCAGTTTATCGGGACACCCTAGCAATCAGCCCCAGCATTTT. Translation gives CASSLSGHPSNQPQHF.

The chain joins TRBV19 to TRBJ1-2; 12 nucleotides align to TRBD1. Losses at the gene ends were 8 bases for V and 4 bases for J; bases not matched to a gene: 8. The germline gives CDR1 LNHDA, CDR2 SQIVND (reference sequence). This CDR3 region has 15 residues. CDR3: CASGTGGEPFYGYTF. CDR3 in DNA: TGTGCCAGTGGGACAGGGGGCGAGCCCTTCTATGGCTACACCTTC.

This chain joins TRBV9 and TRBJ2-7, with TRBD2 matching over 12 bases. Germline lookup yields CDR1 SGDLS and CDR2 YYNGEE. V shed 5 bases, J shed 5 bases, and the junction held 5 bases outside the gene matches. The CDR3 consists of 14 residues. The CDR3 loop reads CASSLAGGNHEQYF. As DNA, the CDR3 is TGTGCCAGCAGTCTAGCGGGAGGGAATCACGAGCAGTACTTC.

This chain uses TRBV5-6 with TRBJ1-1; D is undetermined. Trimming removed 0 bases from V and 11 bases from J, with 8 bases in between. This CDR3 is built from 11 residues. Germline V gene sequence: CDR1 SGHDT, CDR2 YYEEEE. The CDR3 loop reads CASSLARWAFF. CDR3 nucleotides: TGTGCCAGCAGCTTGGCTAGGTGGGCTTTCTTT. The full variable domain, completed using reference TRBV5-6 and TRBJ1-1, is DAGVTQSPTHLIKTRGQQVTLRCSPKSGHDTVSWYQQALGQGPQFIFQYYEEEERQRGNFPDRFSGHQFPNYSSELNVNALLLGDSALYLCASSLARWAFFGQGTRLTVV.

The genes are TRBV11-2 and TRBJ2-7, with 7 bases matching TRBD1. The germline gives CDR1 SGHAT, CDR2 FQNNGV. The CDR3 loop spans 15 amino acids. V was clipped by 3 bases and J by 2 bases; unmatched bases: 7. The CDR3, as DNA: TGTGCCAGCAGCTTGGGGCTCGGGACAGCCTACGAGCAGTACTTC. It codes for CASSLGLGTAYEQYF.

The rearrangement links TRBV7-9 to TRBJ1-1, with a weak D call TRBD1 (5 bases). Germline-derived CDR1 and CDR2 are SEHNR and FQNEAQ (reference sequence). The length of the CDR3 is 13 residues. Trimming left V 5 bases short and J 0 bases short, with 7 bases between. The CDR3 nucleotides are TGTGCCAGCAGCCTGGACATGAACACTGAAGCTTTCTTT. Amino acids: CASSLDMNTEAFF.

This CDR3 is CATSRDWTSPVYEQYF. The CDR3 DNA reads TGTGCCACCAGCAGAGATTGGACTAGCCCAGTCTACGAGCAGTACTTC. The V call is TRBV15, the J call TRBJ2-7; 8 positions match TRBD2. The V and J ends lost 0 bases and 3 bases, in that order; junction bases with no gene match: 7. The CDR3 is made up of 16 amino acids. Germline loops: CDR1 LNHNV, CDR2 YYDKDF (reference sequence).

V and J are TRBV6-2 or TRBV6-3 and TRBJ2-7, with TRBD1 matching over 8 bases. J was trimmed by 3 bases and V by 6 bases; bases with no gene match: 10. Germline CDR1 MNHEY, CDR2 SVGEGT. This CDR3 region has 15 residues. The DNA for the CDR3 is TGTGCCAGCAGGTCGGACAGGGTGACGAGCTACGAGCAGTACTTC. It specifies CASRSDRVTSYEQYF.

The CDR3 loop is CASSFMMRIGTGGMYTEAFF. The CDR3 DNA reads as TGTGCCAGCAGTTTCATGATGCGAATCGGGACAGGGGGTATGTACACTGAAGCTTTCTTT. The chain couples TRBV28 to TRBJ1-1; 11 bases are a match to TRBD1. The CDR3 extends over 20 amino acids. Germline trimming cut 3 bases from V and 3 bases from J; bases unmatched to any gene: 18. The germline CDR1 and CDR2 sequences are MDHEN and SYDVKM.

This clonotype has a single count. V gene TRBV4-1 combines with J gene TRBJ2-1; tentatively, D is TRBD1 or TRBD2 (5 bases each). Trimming shortened V by 6 bases and J by 7 bases, and 16 bases separated the two germline ends. This CDR3 spans 14 amino acids. Germline assignment: CDR1 MGHRA and CDR2 YSYEKL. The CDR3 coding sequence is TGCGCCAGCAGACTGGCGGGCCGACAGAATGAGCAGTTCTTC. Residues: CASRLAGRQNEQFF.

The chain links TRBV11-2 to TRBJ2-6, with unresolved D. The V end lost 4 bases, the J end lost 0 bases, and 7 bases lay between the germline ends. CDR1 and CDR2 (germline): SGHAT, FQNNGV. This CDR3 has 15 residues. CDR3 nucleotides: TGTGCCAGCAGCTCATCAGTCTCTGGGGCCAACGTCCTGACTTTC. Protein: CASSSSVSGANVLTF.

This chain's CDR3 is CAWSVQSGPLYYGYTF. The CDR3 DNA reads TGTGCCTGGAGTGTACAATCGGGCCCCTTATACTATGGCTACACCTTC. The chain is built from TRBV30 and TRBJ1-2; no firm D call. CDR3 size: 16 residues. V was cut by 0 bases and J by 3 bases, with 17 bases left in between. Germline CDR1 is GTSNPN and CDR2 is SVGIG (reference sequence). Using reference TRBV30 and TRBJ1-2 for the parts outside the CDR3, the full variable domain is SQTIHQWPATLVQPVGSPLSLECTVEGTSNPNLYWYRQAAGRGLQLLFYSVGIGQISSEVPQNLSASRPQDRQFILSSKKLLLSDSGFYLCAWSVQSGPLYYGYTFGSGTRLTVV.

V is TRBV20-1 and J is TRBJ1-2; no reliable D call. The germline V and J ends were trimmed by 6 bases and 4 bases, with 9 bases remaining between them. The CDR3 has 11 residues. CDR1 is DFQATT, CDR2 SNEGSKA, per germline (reference sequence). For the CDR3, the DNA is TGCAGTGCGGCAGAGAGCTATGGCTACACCTTC. Its translation: CSAAESYGYTF.

The chain combines TRBV9 with TRBJ2-1, with 12 bases that match TRBD2. J was trimmed by 8 bases and V by 2 bases; bases with no gene match: 8. Germline values: CDR1 SGDLS, CDR2 YYNGEE. CDR3 length: 16 residues. The CDR3, as DNA: TGTGCCAGCAGCGTGCAGGGACTAGCGGGCCTCGATGAGCAGTTCTTC. Amino acids: CASSVQGLAGLDEQFF.

The chain joins TRBV6-5 to TRBJ1-1; D gene unclear. The V end lost 6 bases, the J end lost 4 bases, and 18 bases lay between the germline ends. Germline CDR1 and CDR2: MNHEY and SVGAGI. The CDR3 extends over 15 amino acids. CDR3 region: CASSPTPLGITEAFF. CDR3 nucleotides: TGTGCCAGCAGCCCCACCCCCCTTGGGATCACTGAAGCTTTCTTT.

The chain employs TRBV20-1 and TRBJ2-2; 10 positions agree with TRBD1. The germline CDR1 and CDR2 sequences are DFQATT and SNEGSKA (reference sequence). V was pared by 5 bases and J by 15 bases, with 6 bases of the junction left unmatched. This CDR3 is built from 11 residues. The DNA of the CDR3 is TGCAGTGCTTCCGGGACAGGGGCTTTGTTTTTT. Protein: CSASGTGALFF.

V gene TRBV28 combines with J gene TRBJ1-4, with D maybe TRBD1 (5 bases). The V end was cut by 5 bases, the J end by 8 bases, with 21 bases between. Per the germline V gene, CDR1 is MDHEN and CDR2 is SYDVKM. The CDR3 runs to 16 residues. In DNA form, the CDR3 reads TGTGCCAGCAGTCCAGGCTTCGGGGACTTGAGAGAAAAACTGTTTTTT. This encodes CASSPGFGDLREKLFF.